This TCR beta chain was found in a study of breast tumors, draining lymph nodes, adjacent tissues. V was clipped by 1 base and J by 4 bases, with 10 bases between them. The CDR3 is made up of 14 amino acids. With respect to this clonotype: The antigen remains unidentified.

Breast cancer patients provided tissue from their axillary draining lymph nodes. TCRdb processed the multiplex PCR reads anew with MiXCR; each CDR3 protein has one entry. This table holds about 270,000 distinct CDR3 sequences, roughly 31% found once. Notes on the study in general: The data were judged consistent with most tumor T cells coming from lymph node and expanding in tumor.

The chain links TRBV12-3 or TRBV12-4 to TRBJ1-1; no definite D call. This clonotype originated in a female donor with breast cancer. Some clones in this sample may be carry-over from other donors' samples. The sequenced material came from axillary lymph node tissue. The CDR3 DNA sequence: TGTGCCAGCAGTTTAGTCTCCCTGGGCACTGAAGCTTTCTTT. Amino acid sequence: CASSLVSLGTEAFF.